The 27 T cell receptor beta chains below were found in one sample sequenced in a study of blood T cells in healthy people across ages. It was with a sample-barcoded 5' primer and a J-beta primer mix that a second PCR of roughly 7 to 12 cycles was run. A single record per CDR3 protein comes from TCRdb applying MiXCR to the 5' RACE reads. The table includes some 1.5 million distinct CDR3 sequences, about 45% detected once. Sequencing used blood. These receptors all stem from a woman between 18 and 30 years old in good health.

The V and J genes are TRBV5-1 and TRBJ2-1; tentatively, D is TRBD2 (6 bases). The CDR3 totals 15 residues. The V gene's germline CDR1 is SGHRS and CDR2 YFSETQ. The V end was cut by 3 bases, the J end by 2 bases, with 12 bases between. This CDR3 reads CASSSERAPYNEQFF. Here the CDR3 DNA reads TGCGCCAGCAGCTCCGAGCGGGCCCCCTACAATGAGCAGTTCTTC.

V gene TRBV7-2 combines with J gene TRBJ2-5; 8 bases fit TRBD2. The germline gives CDR1 SGHTA, CDR2 FQGNSA. The length of the CDR3 is 16 residues. V was pared by 5 bases and J by 11 bases, with 19 bases of the junction left unmatched. CDR3 in amino acids: CASSPAGGASYNEQYF. DNA for the CDR3: TGTGCCAGCAGCCCCGCCGGGGGGGCGTCCTACAATGAGCAGTACTTC.

The V gene is TRBV7-8, the J gene TRBJ1-4, with a possible D match to TRBD1 (5 bases). Germline CDR1 reads SGHVS; CDR2 reads FQNEAQ. V lost 2 bases, J lost 7 bases, and 11 bases lay in between. CDR3 length: 14 amino acids. The CDR3 DNA reads TGTGCCAGCAGCTTACAGGGAAATGGTGAAAAACTGTTTTTT. Protein sequence: CASSLQGNGEKLFF.

This clonotype was found a few times. The CDR3: CASSLNRDKLVSGNTIYF. The CDR3 DNA follows: TGTGCCAGCAGCTTAAACCGGGACAAACTAGTCTCTGGAAACACCATATATTTT. The V call is TRBV7-8, the J call TRBJ1-3, with D possibly TRBD1 on 6 matching bases. Germline V gives CDR1 SGHVS, CDR2 FQNEAQ. This CDR3 has 18 residues. V gave up 2 bases and J gave up 0 bases, with 17 bases separating them.

This clonotype was seen more than once but under ten times. This chain uses TRBV5-1 with TRBJ2-6; D is undetermined. V was clipped by 4 bases and J by 4 bases, with 15 bases between them. The CDR3 is 16 amino acids. Germline V gives CDR1 SGHRS, CDR2 YFSETQ. CDR3 sequence reads: CASSETPRSGANVLTF. The CDR3 DNA reads as TGCGCCAGCAGCGAGACCCCCAGGTCCGGGGCCAACGTCCTGACTTTC.

CDR3: CASSWGPGQGPATNEKLFF. In DNA, the CDR3 is TGCGCCAGCAGCTGGGGACCGGGACAGGGTCCTGCAACTAATGAAAAACTGTTTTTT. The chain has TRBV5-1 and TRBJ1-4; TRBD1 aligns across 9 bases. Trimming cost V 3 bases and J 0 bases; bases outside gene matches: 12. The CDR3 sequence is 19 residues long. Germline CDR1 reads SGHRS; CDR2 reads YFSETQ.

J is TRBJ2-3 and V is TRBV12-3 or TRBV12-4; 7 bases match TRBD2. The CDR3 is 14 residues long. The trim removed 6 bases at V and 6 bases at J, leaving 9 bases unmatched. CDR3 in amino acids: CASRSGVVVDTQYF. The CDR3 nucleotides are TGTGCCAGCAGGAGCGGGGTCGTAGTGGATACGCAGTATTTT.

The rearrangement links TRBV7-9 to TRBJ1-1; 8 nucleotides agree with TRBD1. The ends lost 4 bases at V and 4 bases at J; junction bases unmatched: 8. This CDR3 is built from 15 residues. Germline V gives CDR1 SEHNR, CDR2 FQNEAQ (reference sequence). The CDR3 region is CASSSYDRGGTEAFF. CDR3 DNA: TGTGCCAGCAGCTCATACGACAGGGGAGGCACTGAAGCTTTCTTT.

The table lists this clonotype with a few counts. The chain has TRBV10-3 and TRBJ2-4; TRBD1 matches at 8 bases. Judging by the DNA end, TRBJ2-7 fits better; the J call may be wrong. The CDR3 runs to 15 residues. Germline V lookup: CDR1 ENHRY, CDR2 SYGVKD. Here the CDR3 reads CAISDSGTGAYEQYF. CDR3 coding DNA: TGTGCCATCAGTGACTCCGGGACAGGCGCTTACGAGCAGTACTTC.

The V call is TRBV12-3 or TRBV12-4, the J call TRBJ1-6; D perhaps matches TRBD1 (5 bases). The CDR3 has 16 amino acids. Trimming left V 0 bases short and J 4 bases short, with 10 bases between. CDR3: CASSLAQGVYNSPLHF. The CDR3 DNA reads TGTGCCAGCAGTTTAGCGCAAGGGGTTTATAATTCACCCCTCCACTTT.

The rearrangement links TRBV12-3 or TRBV12-4 to TRBJ2-3; the match to TRBD2 covers 10 bases. The CDR3 contains 19 residues. Trimming cost V 1 base and J 1 base; bases outside gene matches: 11. DNA of the CDR3: TGTGCCAGCAGTTTAGTTCGCCGGGGGCTAGCGGGGGGCACAGATACGCAGTATTTT. Translated: CASSLVRRGLAGGTDTQYF.

This clonotype came up a few times. The chain has TRBV5-1 and TRBJ2-7; the D gene could be TRBD1 or TRBD2 (5 bases each). Germline V gene sequence: CDR1 SGHRS, CDR2 YFSETQ. V lost 4 bases and J lost 7, with 18 bases in between. The CDR3 totals 14 residues. The CDR3 DNA follows: TGCGCCAGCAGCCCAGGACACCTTGGGGGTGAGCAGTACTTC. This encodes CASSPGHLGGEQYF. Full variable domain (remainder filled in from reference TRBV5-1 and TRBJ2-7): KAGVTQTPRYLIKTRGQQVTLSCSPISGHRSVSWYQQTPGQGLQFLFEYFSETQRNKGNFPGRFSGRQFSNSRSEMNVSTLELGDSALYLCASSPGHLGGEQYFGPGTRLTVT.

V and J are TRBV2 and TRBJ2-5; TRBD2 matches at 7 bases. Germline V CDR1 and CDR2: SNHLY, FYNNEI. The V gene end was trimmed by 2 bases and the J gene end by 3 bases; junction bases not matched to a gene: 3. The CDR3 has 14 residues. CDR3: CASSEQGGKETQYF. As DNA, the CDR3 is TGTGCCAGCAGTGAACAGGGAGGGAAAGAGACCCAGTACTTC.

This chain connects TRBV6-6 to TRBJ1-2, with unresolved D. Trimming cost V 0 bases and J 6 bases, with 8 bases left between them. The CDR3 consists of 13 residues. CDR1 and CDR2 (germline): MNHNY, SVGAGI (reference sequence). CDR3 sequence (DNA): TGTGCCAGCAGTTACTCGGGTGAGGATGGCTACACCTTC. Encoded protein: CASSYSGEDGYTF.

The rearrangement joins TRBV10-2 to TRBJ2-3; 13 bases match TRBD2. This CDR3 is 20 amino acids long. CDR1 is WSHSY and CDR2 is SAAADI in the germline V gene. Unmatched junction bases numbered 12, after V lost 3 bases and J lost 0 bases. The CDR3 here is CASSDFPGLAGSSSTDTQYF. The CDR3 DNA follows: TGCGCCAGCAGTGATTTTCCGGGACTAGCGGGGAGCTCCAGCACAGATACGCAGTATTTT.

There are a few counts of this clonotype. This chain connects TRBV6-2 or TRBV6-3 to TRBJ1-1; D uncertain. The V and J ends lost 5 bases and 10 bases respectively, with 14 bases between them. The CDR3 has 12 residues. CDR1 MNHEY and CDR2 SVGEGT come from the germline V gene. The CDR3 protein is CASSTGPGRAFF. DNA of the CDR3: TGTGCCAGCAGTACTGGACCGGGTCGAGCTTTCTTT.

Note on this clonotype: With a much larger clone just one base away, this may be a read error. The V and J genes are TRBV20-1 and TRBJ2-7; D may correspond to TRBD1 or TRBD2 (5 bases each). The ends were cut back, 5 bases at V and 7 bases at J, with 18 bases in the middle. Germline lookup yields CDR1 DFQATT and CDR2 SNEGSKA (reference sequence). This CDR3 has 13 residues. The CDR3 bases are TGCAGTGCTCCCGACCGGGGCTTGGGTGAGCAGTACTTC. This encodes CSAPDRGLGEQYF.

V is TRBV27 and J is TRBJ2-7, with 8 bases matching TRBD1. CDR1 is MNHEY, CDR2 SMNVEV, per germline (reference sequence). CDR3 size: 13 residues. J was trimmed by 4 bases and V by 10 bases; bases with no gene match: 9. The CDR3 loop is CATRETGGYEQYF. In DNA, the CDR3 is TGTGCCACCAGGGAAACAGGGGGGTACGAGCAGTACTTC.

The genes are TRBV3-1 and TRBJ2-1; TRBD2 agrees at 7 bases. Germline lookup yields CDR1 LGHDT and CDR2 YNNKEL (reference sequence). The junction had 6 bases not matched to a gene; V was cut back by 1 base and J by 0 bases. The CDR3 spans 17 residues. The CDR3 reads CASSQAALAVSYNEQFF. DNA of the CDR3: TGTGCCAGCAGCCAAGCGGCCCTAGCGGTCTCCTACAATGAGCAGTTCTTC.

A few counts support this clonotype. The genes are TRBV10-3 and TRBJ1-1, with a tentative D call TRBD1 (6 bases). Trimming pared 8 bases from V and 2 bases from J, leaving 12 bases between. Germline V gives CDR1 ENHRY, CDR2 SYGVKD. The CDR3 has 13 amino acids. The CDR3 sequence: CAIGRGINTEAFF. Here the CDR3 DNA reads TGTGCCATCGGGAGGGGGATAAACACTGAAGCTTTCTTT.

This clonotype was counted between two and nine times. V gene TRBV25-1 combines with J gene TRBJ1-2; D may be TRBD1 (6 bases). Trimming left V 4 bases short and J 6 bases short, with 9 bases between. Germline loops: CDR1 MGHDK, CDR2 SYGVNS. This CDR3 has 12 amino acids. CDR3 sequence reads: CASSGYRDGYTF. CDR3 nucleotide sequence: TGTGCCAGCAGTGGGTACAGGGATGGCTACACCTTC.

The chain has TRBV4-1 and TRBJ2-1; possible D gene TRBD1, 6 bases. This CDR3 is built from 13 residues. Germline V gives CDR1 MGHRA, CDR2 YSYEKL. V shed 3 bases and J shed 8 bases, with 11 bases lying between them. Here the CDR3 DNA reads TGCGCCAGCAGCCAGACAGGAGTCTATGAGCAGTTCTTC. Its translation: CASSQTGVYEQFF.

The V gene is TRBV4-3, the J gene TRBJ2-5; TRBD1 aligns across 7 bases. The J call is uncertain, as TRBJ2-7 better fits the DNA end. This CDR3 is built from 16 residues. Germline V gives CDR1 LGHNA, CDR2 YSLEER. The CDR3: CASSQDLGETGFEQYF. Here the CDR3 DNA reads TGCGCCAGCAGCCAAGATTTGGGGGAGACAGGGTTCGAGCAGTACTTC.

The J gene is TRBJ1-1, the V gene TRBV20-1; D gene unclear. Germline loops: CDR1 DFQATT, CDR2 SNEGSKA (reference sequence). This CDR3 is built from 14 residues. V was pared by 0 bases and J by 6 bases, with 14 bases between. The CDR3 loop reads CSARDSAVGPEAFF. The CDR3 DNA follows: TGCAGTGCTAGAGATTCCGCAGTAGGGCCTGAAGCTTTCTTT.

V gene TRBV11-2 combines with J gene TRBJ1-1, with 8 bases lining up with TRBD1. The CDR3 contains 18 residues. V was pared by 0 bases and J by 6 bases, with 15 bases of the junction left unmatched. Germline CDR1 SGHAT, CDR2 FQNNGV. Here the CDR3 DNA reads TGTGCCAGCAGCTTAGATATAGGGACAGGCATTGGATTCCCTGAAGCTTTCTTT. As protein: CASSLDIGTGIGFPEAFF.

Only a few counts were recorded for this clonotype. V is TRBV28 and J is TRBJ2-2, with D uncertain. CDR1 is MDHEN, CDR2 SYDVKM, per germline. Trimming took 8 bases from V and 0 from J, leaving 16 bases between them. The CDR3 totals 16 residues. CDR3: CASGSYSIANTGELFF. The CDR3 DNA is TGTGCCAGCGGAAGCTACTCAATAGCGAACACCGGGGAGCTGTTTTTT.

The rearrangement links TRBV12-3 or TRBV12-4 to TRBJ1-1; D call uncertain. The CDR3 sequence is 14 residues long. The V gene lost 3 bases and the J gene lost 4 bases, with 12 bases spanning the gap. CDR3 region: CASSFGGIITEAFF. CDR3 coding DNA: TGTGCCAGCAGTTTCGGAGGGATTATCACTGAAGCTTTCTTT.